This TCR beta chain derives from a study of tumor-infiltrating lymphocytes in oesophageal squamous cell carcinoma. This clonotype was counted many times. CDR3 length: 14 residues. V was clipped by 4 bases and J by 2 bases; unmatched bases: 6. CDR1 SGHRS and CDR2 YFSETQ come from the germline V gene. MiXCR was run by TCRdb on the PCR reads, yielding one entry per CDR3 protein. The sample holds approximately 22,000 distinct CDR3 sequences, over 30% seen once. This chain joins TRBV5-1 and TRBJ2-7; TRBD2 agrees at 7 bases. Sequencing was performed on esophageal tumor tissue. The origin of this receptor is a female donor with esophageal squamous cell carcinoma. The CDR3 sequence: CASSPEAGTYEQYF. CDR3 DNA: TGCGCCAGCAGCCCAGAAGCGGGAACCTACGAGCAGTACTTC.